This T cell receptor beta chain comes out of a study of spatial heterogeneity in lung cancer. Study conclusions and caveats: Ubiquitous, expanded tumor-derived TCRs were more frequently observed in blood at resection than at follow-up.

Trimming pared 8 bases from V and 3 bases from J, leaving 26 bases between. The CDR3 runs 17 residues. CDR1 and CDR2 (germline): MNHEY, SVGAGI. MiXCR, run by TCRdb on the 5' RACE reads, gives a single entry per CDR3 protein. The sample consists of over 11,000 distinct CDR3 sequences, around 9.1% of them appearing once. As for this clonotype: Its antigen is currently unknown.

Time point described: sample taken at primary tumor resection. Whole RNA obtained from tumor, nontumor lung or frozen PBMC underwent sequencing without sorting. Approximately 70 TRACERx patients with early, untreated non-small cell lung cancer donated samples. Here the sequenced sample was PBMCs, taken at surgery. V usage is TRBV6-5 and J usage is TRBJ2-7; D may be TRBD1 (5 bases). The sequence was collected from a male donor with early-stage non-small cell lung cancer. The CDR3 coding sequence is TGTGCCAGCCGACTTGCCCCAGGGAACGCCCCTCTCTACGAGCAGTACTTC. It specifies CASRLAPGNAPLYEQYF.